The TCR beta chain described here comes from a study of cytomegalovirus exposure and HLA in healthy donors. Study findings and constraints: The study labeled more than 150 TCR beta chains cytomegalovirus-associated. The classifier reportedly diagnosed cytomegalovirus status with high sensitivity and specificity. In vitro, three CMV-associated chains proved specific for CMV antigens.

Repertoires were generated with immunoSEQ multiplex PCR, while TCRdb's copy carries only in-frame clones and drops some. Of 160,000 or so clones in the sample, around 87% were seen once. As for this clone: Its antigen is still unknown.

Trimming removed 4 bases from V and 6 bases from J; junction bases left unmatched: 12. Germline CDR1 SGHRS, CDR2 YFSETQ. The CDR3 covers 16 residues. This sequence joins TRBV5-1 and TRBJ2-3; 9 bases match TRBD2. The receptor comes from a woman aged 30 to 39 in good health and CMV-seronegative. Sequenced: PBMCs. The CDR3: CASSPRGSGGTDTQYF. CDR3 sequence (DNA): TGCGCCAGCAGCCCCAGGGGGAGCGGGGGGACCGATACGCAGTATTTT.